This T cell receptor (beta chain) was recovered during a study of T cells in Graves' hyperthyroidism and ophthalmopathy. Study findings and constraints: Also found in blood were most expanded thyroid clonotypes above 0.001.

Uncontrolled infections, other autoimmune diseases, pregnancy or lactation led to exclusion of patients. A word on this clonotype: Its antigen is still unknown. Sequence at one end of the junction differs from germline and may be a read error.

There were TCR beta CDR3 regions amplified from RNA transcripts. The HTBI primer set drove a first-round RT-PCR of the TCR CDR3. TCRdb passed the multiplex PCR reads through MiXCR, listing each CDR3 protein once. The table lists just under 750,000 distinct CDR3 sequences, approximately 36% of them singletons, with less than 40% in the top ten. From germline, CDR1 is SQVTM and CDR2 ANQGSEA. The CDR3 extends over 14 amino acids. The sequence was collected from a woman aged 40 to 50 with Graves' hyperthyroidism. Sequenced material: blood. The V call is TRBV29-1, the J call TRBJ1-1; TRBD1 matches 8 bases. CDR3 loop: CSVAADRENTEAFF. CDR3 bases: TGCAGCGTCGCCGCGGACAGGGAGAACACTGAAGCCTTCTTT.